The 9 T cell receptor beta chains in this list originate from one sample, sequenced in a study of shared clonotypes between healthy human individuals. Produced via immunoSEQ multiplex PCR; TCRdb's table is partial and in-frame only. This sample carries about 480,000 clones, roughly 79% of them seen once, and the ten largest clones take 12%. Sequencing was done on a sample of PBMCs. The receptor source for this set is a middle-aged woman in good health. Some clones in this sample may be carry-over from other donors' samples.

J is TRBJ2-7 and V is TRBV29-1, with no clear D. In germline, CDR1 is SQVTM, CDR2 ANQGSEA. Trimming shortened V by 6 bases and J by 0 bases, and 15 bases separated the two germline ends. The CDR3 is made up of 14 amino acids. CDR3 loop: CSVYDAESSYEQYF. CDR3 DNA sequence: TGCAGCGTGTACGACGCTGAAAGCTCCTACGAGCAGTACTTC.

This clone showed up just once. The V call is TRBV11-2, the J call TRBJ2-4, with TRBD1 identical over 11 bases. V was pared by 4 bases and J by 10 bases, with 9 bases of the junction left unmatched. The germline CDR1 and CDR2 sequences are SGHAT and FQNNGV. This CDR3 contains 15 residues. CDR3 in amino acids: CASSSRDRGSWIQYF. In DNA, the CDR3 is TGTGCCAGCAGCTCGCGGGACAGGGGGTCGTGGATTCAGTACTTC. Complete variable domain (other parts from reference TRBV11-2 and TRBJ2-4): EAGVAQSPRYKIIEKRQSVAFWCNPISGHATLYWYQQILGQGPKLLIQFQNNGVVDDSQLPKDRFSAERLKGVDSTLKIQPAKLEDSAVYLCASSSRDRGSWIQYFGAGTRLSVL.

The chain links TRBV28 to TRBJ2-2, with TRBD2 identical over 8 bases. Germline V lookup: CDR1 MDHEN, CDR2 SYDVKM. This CDR3 spans 12 amino acids. Trimming at V came to 10 bases and at J to 7 bases, leaving 5 bases not matched to a gene. The CDR3 here is CATKREFGELFF. The CDR3 nucleotides read TGTGCCACGAAGCGGGAGTTCGGGGAGCTGTTTTTT.

J is TRBJ1-3 and V is TRBV2; D not certain. Trimming removed 2 bases from V and 2 bases from J, with 10 bases in between. CDR3 size: 15 residues. Germline V CDR1 and CDR2: SNHLY, FYNNEI. Written as DNA, the CDR3 is TGTGCCAGCAGTGAATTGAGGCAAGCTGGAAACACCATATATTTT. It codes for CASSELRQAGNTIYF.

J is TRBJ2-6 and V is TRBV7-9; TRBD2 might be the D (6 bases). The germline V gene has CDR1 SEHNR and CDR2 FQNEAQ (reference sequence). This CDR3 has 15 amino acids. V lost 4 bases to trimming and J lost 0 bases, with 7 bases between them. The CDR3 region has the DNA TGTGCCAGCAGCTCCGGGGGCTCTGGGGCCAACGTCCTGACTTTC. Amino acids: CASSSGGSGANVLTF.

The chain recombines TRBV27 with TRBJ2-7; no firm D call. Trimming cost V 2 bases and J 3 bases, with 11 bases left between them. The CDR3 length is 14 residues. Looked up from germline, CDR1 is MNHEY and CDR2 is SMNVEV (reference sequence). The CDR3: CASSLVGTIYEQYF. The CDR3 bases are TGTGCCAGCAGTTTAGTGGGAACCATCTACGAGCAGTACTTC.

This clone was observed a handful of times. The genes are TRBV5-1 and TRBJ2-2; tentative D call: TRBD1 (5 bases). Germline assignment: CDR1 SGHRS and CDR2 YFSETQ. CDR3 length equals 13 residues. V lost 3 bases, J lost 6 bases, and 9 bases lay in between. In DNA form, the CDR3 reads TGCGCCAGCAGCTCATCAGGGCCCGGGGAGCTGTTTTTT. Translated: CASSSSGPGELFF.

V is TRBV10-3 and J is TRBJ1-5, with TRBD1 matching over 7 bases. The J call may be faulty, since TRBJ2-3 better matches the DNA end. Germline CDR1 reads ENHRY; CDR2 reads SYGVKD. The CDR3 runs to 14 residues. CDR3: CAIRDTGENQPQYF. CDR3 coding DNA: TGTGCCATCAGAGATACAGGGGAGAATCAGCCCCAGTATTTT.

The chain has TRBV5-5 and TRBJ2-3; 11 bases fit TRBD1. The CDR3 spans 15 residues. Germline V gene sequence: CDR1 SGHKS, CDR2 YYEKEE (reference sequence). Trimming cost V 3 bases and J 4 bases; bases outside gene matches: 4. CDR3 region: CASSSGQGAPDTQYF. In DNA, the CDR3 is TGTGCCAGCAGCTCAGGACAGGGGGCGCCAGATACGCAGTATTTT.